Described below is a single T cell receptor beta chain sequence and its context. Antigen unknown. This sample is part of a study of T cell responses to AZD1222 COVID-19 vaccine. Study conclusions and caveats: The donors showed a predominance of white British ancestry and of females, with possible underestimation of clonal diversity.

This table comes from immunoSEQ multiplex PCR, and its TCRdb copy is limited to in-frame clones, with some not included. The sample has fewer than 150,000 clones; 75% to 90% are singletons. Germline lookup yields CDR1 MNHEY and CDR2 SVGAGI. With 6 bases removed from V and 4 bases from J, the gap between germline ends came to 18 bases. The CDR3 length is 15 residues. The source of this sequence is an adult who received the AZD1222 COVID-19 vaccine. Sequences were derived from peripheral blood, sampled 28 days after the second AZD1222 dose. V gene TRBV6-5 combines with J gene TRBJ1-2, with D maybe TRBD1 (5 bases). CDR3 region: CASSHGTALGYGYTF. CDR3 coding DNA: TGTGCCAGCAGCCATGGGACGGCCCTCGGCTATGGCTACACCTTC.